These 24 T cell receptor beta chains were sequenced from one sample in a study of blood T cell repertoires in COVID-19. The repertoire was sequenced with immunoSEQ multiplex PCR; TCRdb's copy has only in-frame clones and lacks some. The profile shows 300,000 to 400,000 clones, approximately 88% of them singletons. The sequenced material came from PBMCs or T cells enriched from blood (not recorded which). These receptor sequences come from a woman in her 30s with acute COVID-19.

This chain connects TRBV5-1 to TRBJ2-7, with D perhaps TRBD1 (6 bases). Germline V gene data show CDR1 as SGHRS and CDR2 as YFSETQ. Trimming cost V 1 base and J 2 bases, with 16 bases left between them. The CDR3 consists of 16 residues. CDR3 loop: CASSLLPTGTTYEQYF. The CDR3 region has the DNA TGCGCCAGCAGCTTGTTACCAACCGGGACAACCTACGAGCAGTACTTC.

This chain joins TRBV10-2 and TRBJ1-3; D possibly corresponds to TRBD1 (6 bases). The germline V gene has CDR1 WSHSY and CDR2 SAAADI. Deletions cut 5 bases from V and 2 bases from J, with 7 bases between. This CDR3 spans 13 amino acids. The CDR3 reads CASSTGTGNTIYF. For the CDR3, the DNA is TGCGCCAGCAGTACAGGGACTGGAAACACCATATATTTT.

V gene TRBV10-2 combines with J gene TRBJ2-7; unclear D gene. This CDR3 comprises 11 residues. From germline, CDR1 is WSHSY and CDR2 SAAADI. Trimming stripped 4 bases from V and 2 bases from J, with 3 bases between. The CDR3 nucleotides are TGCGCCAGCAGTGGTACCTACGAGCAGTACTTC. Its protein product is CASSGTYEQYF.

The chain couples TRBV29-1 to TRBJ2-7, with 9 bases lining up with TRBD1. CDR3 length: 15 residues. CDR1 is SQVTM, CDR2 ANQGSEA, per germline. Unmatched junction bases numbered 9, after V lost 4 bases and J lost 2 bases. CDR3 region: CSVARWGQGTYEQYF. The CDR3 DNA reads TGCAGCGTTGCCAGGTGGGGACAGGGAACCTACGAGCAGTACTTC.

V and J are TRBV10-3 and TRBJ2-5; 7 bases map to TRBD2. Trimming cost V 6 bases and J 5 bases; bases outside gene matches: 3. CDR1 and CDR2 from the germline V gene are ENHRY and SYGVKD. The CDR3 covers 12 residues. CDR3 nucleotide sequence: TGTGCCATCAGCGGGGGGACGGAGACCCAGTACTTC. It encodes CAISGGTETQYF.

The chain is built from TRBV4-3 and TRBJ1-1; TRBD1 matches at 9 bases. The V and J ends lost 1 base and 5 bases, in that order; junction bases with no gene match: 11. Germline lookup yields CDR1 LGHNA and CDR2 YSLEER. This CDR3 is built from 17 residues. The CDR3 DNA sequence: TGCGCCAGCAGCCAAGGGTACACAGGGGGCGCATTTACTGAAGCTTTCTTT. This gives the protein CASSQGYTGGAFTEAFF.

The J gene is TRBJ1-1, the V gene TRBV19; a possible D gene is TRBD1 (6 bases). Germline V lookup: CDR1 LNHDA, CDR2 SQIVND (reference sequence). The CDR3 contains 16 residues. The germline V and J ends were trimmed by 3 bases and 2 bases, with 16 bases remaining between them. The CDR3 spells CASSIYRVYGNTEAFF. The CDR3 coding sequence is TGTGCCAGTAGTATTTACAGGGTGTATGGTAACACTGAAGCTTTCTTT. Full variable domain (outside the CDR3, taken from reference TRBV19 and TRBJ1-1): DGGITQSPKYLFRKEGQNVTLSCEQNLNHDAMYWYRQDPGQGLRLIYYSQIVNDFQKGDIAEGYSVSREKKESFPLTVTSAQKNPTAFYLCASSIYRVYGNTEAFFGQGTRLTVV.

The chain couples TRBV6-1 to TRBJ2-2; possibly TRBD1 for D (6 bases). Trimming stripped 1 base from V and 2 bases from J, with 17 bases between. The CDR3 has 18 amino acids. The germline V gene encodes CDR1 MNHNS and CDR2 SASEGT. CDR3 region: CASSEDYTTGHNTGELFF. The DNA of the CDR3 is TGTGCCAGCAGTGAAGATTATACGACAGGACATAACACCGGGGAGCTGTTTTTT.

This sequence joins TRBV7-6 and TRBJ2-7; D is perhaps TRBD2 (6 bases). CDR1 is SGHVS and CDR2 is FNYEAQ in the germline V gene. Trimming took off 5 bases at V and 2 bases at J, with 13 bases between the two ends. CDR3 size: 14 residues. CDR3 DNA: TGTGCCAGCAGCCCGCGGGACGGCCCCTACGAGCAGTACTTC. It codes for CASSPRDGPYEQYF. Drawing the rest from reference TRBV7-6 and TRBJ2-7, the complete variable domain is GAGVSQSPRYKVTKRGQDVALRCDPISGHVSLYWYRQALGQGPEFLTYFNYEAQQDKSGLPNDRFSAERPEGSISTLTIQRTEQRDSAMYRCASSPRDGPYEQYFGPGTRLTVT.

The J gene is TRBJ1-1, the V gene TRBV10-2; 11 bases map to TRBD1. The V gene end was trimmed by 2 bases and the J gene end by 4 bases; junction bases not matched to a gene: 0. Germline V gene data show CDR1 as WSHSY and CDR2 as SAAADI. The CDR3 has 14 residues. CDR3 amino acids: CASSEGTGGTEAFF. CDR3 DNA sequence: TGCGCCAGCAGTGAGGGGACAGGGGGCACTGAAGCTTTCTTT.

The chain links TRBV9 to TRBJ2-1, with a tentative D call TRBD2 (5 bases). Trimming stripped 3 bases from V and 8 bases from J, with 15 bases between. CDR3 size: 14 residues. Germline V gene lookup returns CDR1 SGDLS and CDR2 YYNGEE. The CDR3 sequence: CASSDETEVDEQFF. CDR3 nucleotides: TGTGCCAGCAGCGACGAGACGGAGGTCGATGAGCAGTTCTTC.

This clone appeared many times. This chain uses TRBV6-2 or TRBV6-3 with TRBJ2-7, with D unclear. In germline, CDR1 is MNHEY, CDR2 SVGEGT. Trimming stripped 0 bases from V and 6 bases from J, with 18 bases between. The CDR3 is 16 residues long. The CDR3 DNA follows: TGTGCCAGCAGTTACTCGATGAGGCCTCCACACCTCGAGCAGTACTTC. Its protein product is CASSYSMRPPHLEQYF.

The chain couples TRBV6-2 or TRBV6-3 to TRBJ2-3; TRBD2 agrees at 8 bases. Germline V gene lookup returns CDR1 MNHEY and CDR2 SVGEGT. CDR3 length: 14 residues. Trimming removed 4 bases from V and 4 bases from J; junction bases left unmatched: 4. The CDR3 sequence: CASSSQRGSDTQYF. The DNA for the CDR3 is TGTGCCAGCAGTTCCCAGCGGGGGTCAGATACGCAGTATTTT.

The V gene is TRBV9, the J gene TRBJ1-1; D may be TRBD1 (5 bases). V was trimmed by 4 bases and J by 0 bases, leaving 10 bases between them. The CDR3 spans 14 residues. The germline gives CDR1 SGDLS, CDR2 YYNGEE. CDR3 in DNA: TGTGCCAGCAGCCCAACAGGCATGAACACTGAAGCTTTCTTT. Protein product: CASSPTGMNTEAFF.

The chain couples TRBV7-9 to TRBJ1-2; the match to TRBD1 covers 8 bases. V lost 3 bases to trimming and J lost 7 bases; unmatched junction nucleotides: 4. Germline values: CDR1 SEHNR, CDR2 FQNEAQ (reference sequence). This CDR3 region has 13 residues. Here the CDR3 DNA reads TGTGCCAGCAGCTTGGACAGGGCGAGTGGCTACACCTTC. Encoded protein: CASSLDRASGYTF.

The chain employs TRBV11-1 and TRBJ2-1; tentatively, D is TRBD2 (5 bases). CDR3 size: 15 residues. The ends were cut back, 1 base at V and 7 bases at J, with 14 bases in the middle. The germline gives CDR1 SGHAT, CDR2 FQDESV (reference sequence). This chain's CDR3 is CASSLGSGARNEQFF. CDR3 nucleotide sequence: TGTGCCAGCAGCTTAGGGAGCGGTGCTCGTAATGAGCAGTTCTTC.

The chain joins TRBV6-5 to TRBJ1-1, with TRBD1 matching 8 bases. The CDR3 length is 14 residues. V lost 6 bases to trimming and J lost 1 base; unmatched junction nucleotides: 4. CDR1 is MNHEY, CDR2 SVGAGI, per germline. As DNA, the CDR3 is TGTGCCAGCAGACAGGGGGTGACGAACACTGAAGCTTTCTTT. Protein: CASRQGVTNTEAFF.

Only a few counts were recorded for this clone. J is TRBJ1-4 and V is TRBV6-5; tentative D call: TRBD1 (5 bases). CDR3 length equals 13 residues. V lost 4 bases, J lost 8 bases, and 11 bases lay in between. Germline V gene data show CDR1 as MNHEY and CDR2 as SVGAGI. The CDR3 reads CASSSSSGEKLFF. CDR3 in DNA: TGTGCCAGCAGTTCGTCTTCAGGGGAAAAACTGTTTTTT.

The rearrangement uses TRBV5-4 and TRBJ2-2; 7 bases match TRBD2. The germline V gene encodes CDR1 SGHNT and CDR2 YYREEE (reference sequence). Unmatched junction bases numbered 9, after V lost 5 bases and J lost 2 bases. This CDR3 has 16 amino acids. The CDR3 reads CASSSERDYNTGELFF. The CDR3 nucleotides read TGTGCCAGCAGTTCGGAGCGGGACTATAACACCGGGGAGCTGTTTTTT.

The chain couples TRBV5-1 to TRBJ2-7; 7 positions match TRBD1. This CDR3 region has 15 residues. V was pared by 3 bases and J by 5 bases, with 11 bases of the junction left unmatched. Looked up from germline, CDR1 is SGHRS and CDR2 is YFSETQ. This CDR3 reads CASSSSYRGEDEQYF. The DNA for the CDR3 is TGCGCCAGCAGCTCGAGCTACAGGGGTGAGGACGAGCAGTACTTC.

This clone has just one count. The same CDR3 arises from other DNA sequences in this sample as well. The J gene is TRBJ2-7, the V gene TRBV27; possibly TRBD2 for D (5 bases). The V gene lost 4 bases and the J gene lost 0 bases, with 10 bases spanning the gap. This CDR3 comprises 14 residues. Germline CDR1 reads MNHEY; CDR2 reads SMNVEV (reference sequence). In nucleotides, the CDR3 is TGTGCCAGCAGTTCTAGTGGGAGCTCCTACGAGCAGTACTTC. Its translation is CASSSSGSSYEQYF.

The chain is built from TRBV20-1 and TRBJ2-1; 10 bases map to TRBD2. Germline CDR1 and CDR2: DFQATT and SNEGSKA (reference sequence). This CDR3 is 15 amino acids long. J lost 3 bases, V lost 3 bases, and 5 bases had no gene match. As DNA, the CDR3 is TGCAGTGCTAGTGGGTGGACTAGCGGCTACAATGAGCAGTTCTTC. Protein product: CSASGWTSGYNEQFF.

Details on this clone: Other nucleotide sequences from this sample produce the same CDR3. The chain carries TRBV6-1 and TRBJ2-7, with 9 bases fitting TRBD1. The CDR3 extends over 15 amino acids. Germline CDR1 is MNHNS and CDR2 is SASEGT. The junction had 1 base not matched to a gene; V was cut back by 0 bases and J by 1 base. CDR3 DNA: TGTGCCAGCAGTGAAGCCGGGACAGGGTCCTACGAGCAGTACTTC. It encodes CASSEAGTGSYEQYF.

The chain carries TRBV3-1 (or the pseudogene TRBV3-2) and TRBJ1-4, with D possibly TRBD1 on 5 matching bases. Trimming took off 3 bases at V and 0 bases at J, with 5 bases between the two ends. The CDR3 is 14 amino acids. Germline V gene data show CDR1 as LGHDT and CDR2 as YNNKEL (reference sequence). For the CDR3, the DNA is TGTGCCAGCAGCCAGACAGCAACTAATGAAAAACTGTTTTTT. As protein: CASSQTATNEKLFF.